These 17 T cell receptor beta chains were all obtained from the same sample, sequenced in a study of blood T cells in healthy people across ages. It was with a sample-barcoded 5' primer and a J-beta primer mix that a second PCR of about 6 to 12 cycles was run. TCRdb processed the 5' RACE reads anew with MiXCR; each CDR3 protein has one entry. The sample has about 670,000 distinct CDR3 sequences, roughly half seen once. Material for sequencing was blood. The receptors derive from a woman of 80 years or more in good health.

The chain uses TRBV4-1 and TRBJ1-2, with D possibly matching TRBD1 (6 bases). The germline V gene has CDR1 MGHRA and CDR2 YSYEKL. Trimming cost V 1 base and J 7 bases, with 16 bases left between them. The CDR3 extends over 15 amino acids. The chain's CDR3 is CASSQATSIRGGYTF. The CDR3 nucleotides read TGCGCCAGCAGCCAAGCGACTTCGATCAGGGGTGGCTACACCTTC.

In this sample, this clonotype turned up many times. CDR3 in amino acids: CSAPTGARESGEQYF. CDR3 in DNA: TGCAGTGCTCCGACAGGGGCTAGGGAATCTGGCGAGCAGTACTTC. The gene calls are TRBV20-1 and TRBJ2-7, with 8 bases aligning to TRBD1. The CDR3 extends over 15 amino acids. The trim removed 5 bases at V and 6 bases at J, leaving 15 bases unmatched. Germline V CDR1 and CDR2: DFQATT, SNEGSKA (reference sequence).

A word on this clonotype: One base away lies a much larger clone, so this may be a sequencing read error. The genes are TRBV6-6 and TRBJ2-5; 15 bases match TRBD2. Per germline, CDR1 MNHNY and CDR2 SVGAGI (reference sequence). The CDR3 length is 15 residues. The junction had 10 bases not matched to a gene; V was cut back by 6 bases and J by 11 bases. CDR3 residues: CASSWTSGRADEQYF. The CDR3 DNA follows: TGTGCCAGCAGCTGGACTAGCGGGAGGGCGGATGAGCAGTACTTC.

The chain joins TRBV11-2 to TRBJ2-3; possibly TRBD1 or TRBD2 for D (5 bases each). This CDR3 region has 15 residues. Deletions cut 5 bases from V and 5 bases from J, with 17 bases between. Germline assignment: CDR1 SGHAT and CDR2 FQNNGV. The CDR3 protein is CASSPWGTGGDTQYF. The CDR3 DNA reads TGTGCCAGCAGCCCATGGGGAACAGGAGGAGATACGCAGTATTTT.

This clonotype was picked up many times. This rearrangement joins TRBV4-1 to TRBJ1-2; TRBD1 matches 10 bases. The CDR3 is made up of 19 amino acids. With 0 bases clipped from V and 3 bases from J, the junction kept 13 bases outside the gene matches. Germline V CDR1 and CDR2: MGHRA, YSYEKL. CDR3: CASSQEGDRGSRGDYGYTF. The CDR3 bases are TGCGCCAGCAGCCAAGAAGGGGACAGGGGATCACGAGGGGACTATGGCTACACCTTC.

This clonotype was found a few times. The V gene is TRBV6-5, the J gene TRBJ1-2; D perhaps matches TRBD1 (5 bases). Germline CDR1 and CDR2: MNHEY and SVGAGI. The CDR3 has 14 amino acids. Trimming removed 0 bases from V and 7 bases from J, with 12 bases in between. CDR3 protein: CASSYSGGFGGYTF. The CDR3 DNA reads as TGTGCCAGCAGTTACTCGGGGGGTTTCGGTGGCTACACCTTC.

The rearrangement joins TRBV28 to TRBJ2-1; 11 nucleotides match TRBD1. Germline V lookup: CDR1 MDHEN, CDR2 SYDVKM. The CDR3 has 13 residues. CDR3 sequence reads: CGIGQGAGNEQFF. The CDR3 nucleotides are TGTGGAATAGGACAGGGGGCGGGAAATGAGCAGTTCTTC.

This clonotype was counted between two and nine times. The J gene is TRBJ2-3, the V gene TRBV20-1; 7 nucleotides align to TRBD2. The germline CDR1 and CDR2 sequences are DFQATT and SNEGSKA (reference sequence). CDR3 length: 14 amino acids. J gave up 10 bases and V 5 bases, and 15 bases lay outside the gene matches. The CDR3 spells CSALRRENPLAQYF. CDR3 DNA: TGCAGTGCTCTGAGGCGGGAGAACCCCCTTGCGCAGTATTTT.

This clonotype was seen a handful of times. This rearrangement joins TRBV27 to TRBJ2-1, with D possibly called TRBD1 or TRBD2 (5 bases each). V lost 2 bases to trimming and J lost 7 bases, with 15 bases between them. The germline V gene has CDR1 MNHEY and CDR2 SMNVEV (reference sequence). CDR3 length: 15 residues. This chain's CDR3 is CASSLGARWGNEQFF. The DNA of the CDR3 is TGTGCCAGCAGTTTAGGGGCTAGATGGGGGAATGAGCAGTTCTTC.

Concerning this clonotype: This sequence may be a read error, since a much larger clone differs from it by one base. The CDR3 DNA sequence: TGTGCCAGCAGTGCCCGACAGGTCTATTCACCCCTCCACTTT. Protein: CASSARQVYSPLHF. The gene calls are TRBV12-3 or TRBV12-4 and TRBJ1-6, with a weak D call TRBD1 (6 bases). The CDR3 totals 14 residues. The germline V and J ends were trimmed by 5 bases and 8 bases, with 13 bases remaining between them.

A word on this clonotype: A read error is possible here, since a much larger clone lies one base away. The CDR3 loop reads CASSPSPGLTVHEQFF. Here the CDR3 DNA reads TGTGCCAGCAGCCCCTCTCCGGGACTAACAGTCCATGAGCAGTTCTTC. The chain is built from TRBV7-3 and TRBJ2-1; 7 bases line up with TRBD2. CDR3 length equals 16 residues. Trimming removed 5 bases from V and 8 bases from J; junction bases left unmatched: 15. The germline gives CDR1 SGHTA, CDR2 FQGTGA.

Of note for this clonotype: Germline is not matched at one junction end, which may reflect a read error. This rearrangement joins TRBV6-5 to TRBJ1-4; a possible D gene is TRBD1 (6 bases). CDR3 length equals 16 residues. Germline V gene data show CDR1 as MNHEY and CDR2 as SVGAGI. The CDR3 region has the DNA TGTGCCAGCAGCCGCGGACAGCCTTTAACTGATGAAAAACTGTTTTTT. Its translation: CASSRGQPLTDEKLFF.

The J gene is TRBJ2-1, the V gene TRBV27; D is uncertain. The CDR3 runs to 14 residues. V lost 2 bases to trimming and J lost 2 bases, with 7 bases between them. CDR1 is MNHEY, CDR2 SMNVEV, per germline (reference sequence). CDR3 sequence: CASSLGITYNEQFF. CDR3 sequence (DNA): TGTGCCAGCAGTTTAGGTATCACCTACAATGAGCAGTTCTTC.

CDR3 region: CSVVAVNTEAFF. Here the CDR3 DNA reads TGCAGCGTTGTAGCCGTGAACACTGAAGCTTTCTTT. V gene TRBV29-1 combines with J gene TRBJ1-1; D is uncertain. Germline V lookup: CDR1 SQVTM, CDR2 ANQGSEA. This CDR3 comprises 12 residues. V gave up 4 bases and J gave up 0 bases, with 6 bases separating them. Variable domain in full (rest from reference TRBV29-1 and TRBJ1-1): SAVISQKPSRDICQRGTSLTIQCQVDSQVTMMFWYRQQPGQSLTLIATANQGSEATYESGFVIDKFPISRPNLTFSTLTVSNMSPEDSSIYLCSVVAVNTEAFFGQGTRLTVV.

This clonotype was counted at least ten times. The DNA of the CDR3 is TGCAGTGCTAGTCTAGCCTCAGATACGCAGTATTTT. Amino acid sequence: CSASLASDTQYF. This rearrangement joins TRBV20-1 to TRBJ2-3; D perhaps matches TRBD2 (5 bases). The CDR3 contains 12 residues. Germline V lookup: CDR1 DFQATT, CDR2 SNEGSKA (reference sequence). Trimming shortened V by 3 bases and J by 4 bases, and 8 bases separated the two germline ends.

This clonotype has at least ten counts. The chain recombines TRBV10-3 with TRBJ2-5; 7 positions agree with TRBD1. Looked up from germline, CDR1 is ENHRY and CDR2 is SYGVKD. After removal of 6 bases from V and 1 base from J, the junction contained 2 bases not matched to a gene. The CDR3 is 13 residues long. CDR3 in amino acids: CAISGTAQETQYF. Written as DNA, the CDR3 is TGTGCCATCAGCGGGACAGCCCAAGAGACCCAGTACTTC.

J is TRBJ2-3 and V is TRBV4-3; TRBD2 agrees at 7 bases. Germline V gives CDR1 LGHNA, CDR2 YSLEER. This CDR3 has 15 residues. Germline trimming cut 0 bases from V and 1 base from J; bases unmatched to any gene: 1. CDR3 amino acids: CASSQDLAGTDTQYF. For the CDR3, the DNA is TGCGCCAGCAGCCAAGATCTAGCGGGCACAGATACGCAGTATTTT.